What follows are 15 T cell receptor beta chains derived from one specimen sequenced in a study of T cells in Graves' hyperthyroidism and ophthalmopathy. Researchers took RNA transcripts and amplified the TCR beta CDR3 regions from them. A first-round RT-PCR of the TCR CDR3 used the HTBI primer set. One entry per CDR3 protein results from TCRdb running MiXCR on the multiplex PCR reads. Of some 400,000 distinct CDR3 sequences in the sample, more than 11% are singletons; the top ten hold roughly 11%. Sequenced input: blood. The receptors originated from a woman aged 55-70 years with Graves' hyperthyroidism.

This clonotype was picked up many times. This chain uses TRBV30 with TRBJ2-1; D not certain. The CDR3 has 11 amino acids. Germline loops: CDR1 GTSNPN, CDR2 SVGIG (reference sequence). V shed 5 bases and J shed 8 bases, with 10 bases lying between them. The CDR3 coding sequence is TGTGCCTGGGGGTCGTTCGATGAGCAGTTCTTC. Translating it yields CAWGSFDEQFF.

This clonotype was counted ten times or more. The chain has TRBV12-3 or TRBV12-4 and TRBJ1-3; D is unresolved. V was pared by 6 bases and J by 0 bases, with 12 bases between. The length of the CDR3 is 15 residues. CDR3 loop: CASSSRPSSGNTIYF. The CDR3 DNA follows: TGTGCCAGCAGCAGCCGACCGAGCTCTGGAAACACCATATATTTT.

This clonotype was picked up a small number of times. A junction end diverges from the germline sequence, so it may reflect a read error. V is TRBV19 and J is TRBJ1-1; D is undetermined. Germline CDR1 LNHDA, CDR2 SQIVND (reference sequence). The CDR3 covers 11 residues. The CDR3 protein is CASSTDTEAFF. The CDR3 DNA reads TGTGCCAGTAGTACCGACACTGAAGCCTTCTTT.

This clonotype was recorded many times. The V call is TRBV30, the J call TRBJ1-2; D unresolved. Trimming took off 1 base at V and 3 bases at J, with 6 bases between the two ends. Per germline, CDR1 GTSNPN and CDR2 SVGIG (reference sequence). CDR3 length: 12 residues. This CDR3 reads CAWSGTYYGYTF. In nucleotides, the CDR3 is TGTGCCTGGAGTGGCACCTACTATGGCTACACCTTC.

There are many counts of this clonotype. The rearrangement uses TRBV20-1 and TRBJ2-3, with D tentatively TRBD1 (5 bases). This CDR3 is 12 amino acids long. Deletions cut 6 bases from V and 2 bases from J, with 9 bases between. Germline V lookup: CDR1 DFQATT, CDR2 SNEGSKA (reference sequence). The CDR3 protein is CSALTVTDTQYF. In DNA, the CDR3 is TGCAGTGCCCTGACAGTCACAGATACGCAGTATTTT.

The rearrangement joins TRBV28 to TRBJ2-2; 13 positions agree with TRBD2. This CDR3 is 24 amino acids long. In germline, CDR1 is MDHEN, CDR2 SYDVKM. V lost 1 base to trimming and J lost 1 base; unmatched junction nucleotides: 21. In DNA form, the CDR3 reads TGTGCCAGCAGTTTATTAGGGCTTGGAACAACTACTAGCGGGAGGGCCAAGAACACCGGGGAGCTGTTTTTT. Translation: CASSLLGLGTTTSGRAKNTGELFF.

The chain employs TRBV20-1 and TRBJ2-3, with D possibly matching TRBD1 (5 bases). CDR3 length: 16 residues. Trimming removed 6 bases from V and 0 bases from J, with 19 bases in between. From germline, CDR1 is DFQATT and CDR2 SNEGSKA (reference sequence). This CDR3 is CSAQDQLTSSTDTQYF. CDR3 in DNA: TGCAGTGCACAGGACCAACTTACGTCTAGCACAGATACGCAGTATTTT.

The chain has TRBV10-3 and TRBJ1-2; 9 nucleotides agree with TRBD1. V lost 9 bases to trimming and J lost 4 bases; unmatched junction nucleotides: 6. CDR1 ENHRY and CDR2 SYGVKD come from the germline V gene. This CDR3 has 13 amino acids. CDR3 protein: CAITGGIGYGYTF. CDR3 DNA sequence: TGTGCCATTACAGGGGGCATCGGCTATGGCTACACCTTC.

The chain uses TRBV30 and TRBJ2-7, with 8 bases lining up with TRBD1. The V gene's germline CDR1 is GTSNPN and CDR2 SVGIG (reference sequence). Losses at the gene ends were 6 bases for V and 4 bases for J; bases not matched to a gene: 8. The CDR3 consists of 13 residues. This CDR3 reads CACEGQGPYEQYF. CDR3 in DNA: TGTGCCTGTGAAGGACAGGGCCCTTACGAGCAGTACTTC.

The table lists this clonotype with many counts. The chain recombines TRBV4-2 with TRBJ2-1; 13 positions agree with TRBD2. Germline CDR1 LGHNA, CDR2 YNFKEQ. J was trimmed by 8 bases and V by 8 bases; bases with no gene match: 3. The CDR3 contains 13 residues. Written as DNA, the CDR3 is TGTGCCAGCCGGACTAGCGGGAGTGATGAGCAGTTCTTC. It yields the protein CASRTSGSDEQFF.

This clonotype has a count of ten or more. The rearrangement uses TRBV28 and TRBJ1-2; the match to TRBD1 covers 11 bases. CDR1 and CDR2 from the germline V gene are MDHEN and SYDVKM. The length of the CDR3 is 17 residues. The V gene end was trimmed by 3 bases and the J gene end by 3 bases; junction bases not matched to a gene: 9. The chain's CDR3 is CASSFDLRTGGYYGYTF. CDR3 coding DNA: TGTGCCAGCAGTTTTGATTTGAGGACAGGGGGCTACTATGGCTACACCTTC.

This chain links TRBV18 with TRBJ1-2, with no clear D. The germline V and J ends were trimmed by 2 bases and 4 bases, with 11 bases remaining between them. The CDR3 runs to 14 residues. Germline assignment: CDR1 KGHSH and CDR2 LQKENI. CDR3 loop: CASSPDSMGYGYTF. The CDR3 region has the DNA TGTGCCAGCTCACCAGACTCAATGGGCTATGGCTACACCTTC.

This clonotype was seen ten or more times. V is TRBV7-9 and J is TRBJ2-1; TRBD2 agrees at 11 bases. Unmatched junction bases numbered 8, after V lost 1 base and J lost 9 bases. The CDR3 has 16 residues. Germline loops: CDR1 SEHNR, CDR2 FQNEAQ (reference sequence). The CDR3 loop reads CASSLGLGLAGGEQFF. For the CDR3, the DNA is TGTGCCAGCAGCTTAGGTCTTGGGCTAGCGGGAGGTGAGCAGTTCTTC.

This clonotype was seen many times. In DNA, the CDR3 is TGTGCCAGCAGCCAAAGACTAGCGGGCACAGATACGCAGTATTTT. This sequence encodes CASSQRLAGTDTQYF. The chain employs TRBV7-8 and TRBJ2-3; 9 bases line up with TRBD2. CDR1 and CDR2 (germline): SGHVS, FQNEAQ. The CDR3 has 15 amino acids. V dropped 5 bases and J dropped 1; count of bases not matched to a gene: 4.

The table lists this clonotype with many counts. Here the CDR3 reads CAWSGGQSSPYEQYF. CDR3 DNA sequence: TGTGCCTGGAGCGGTGGACAGTCCAGTCCCTACGAGCAGTACTTC. The rearrangement links TRBV30 to TRBJ2-7, with a possible D match to TRBD1 (6 bases). This CDR3 has 15 amino acids. The V and J ends lost 3 bases and 2 bases respectively, with 17 bases between them. Germline V lookup: CDR1 GTSNPN, CDR2 SVGIG (reference sequence).